Listed below are T cell receptor beta chains from one sample, sequenced in a study of cytotoxic CD8 clonotypes in ibrutinib-treated CLL. TCRdb's copy holds only in-frame clones and misses some; the assay was immunoSEQ multiplex PCR. The sample contains fewer than 45,000 clones, around 70% of which appear only once. Source: PBMCs, taken at disease progression, from a patient treated with ibrutinib. All receptors come from a human donor with chronic lymphocytic leukemia. CDR3s include the opening cysteine and the closing phenylalanine or tryptophan. The order of the fields is CDR3 protein, CDR3 DNA, clone size, J gene, D gene, V gene. The D gene is left open where the match is weak. The size of a clone is reported for some rows only, either as once, few or many, or as a class for expanded clones.

CDR3aa: CASGWGGRSF
CDR3nt: TGTGCCAGCGGTTGGGGGGGGCGCTCATTT
abundance: NA
j_gene: TRBJ2-3
d_gene: NA
v_gene: TRBV5-4

CDR3aa: CASSLRASGRNNEKLFF
CDR3nt: TGCGCCAGCAGCCTGCGGGCCTCAGGCAGGAATAATGAAAAACTGTTTTTT
abundance: NA
j_gene: TRBJ1-4
d_gene: NA
v_gene: TRBV5-1

CDR3aa: CASSQEADRGHEQYF
CDR3nt: TGCGCCAGCAGCCAAGAGGCGGACAGGGGCCACGAGCAGTACTTC
abundance: NA
j_gene: TRBJ2-7
d_gene: TRBD1
v_gene: TRBV4-1

CDR3aa: CSVVTKTYEQYF
CDR3nt: TGCAGCGTTGTGACTAAAACCTACGAGCAGTACTTC
abundance: NA
j_gene: TRBJ2-7
d_gene: NA
v_gene: TRBV29-1

CDR3aa: CASSLDWYSGGTEAFF
CDR3nt: TGCGCCAGCAGCTTAGATTGGTACAGTGGGGGCACTGAAGCTTTCTTT
abundance: once
j_gene: TRBJ1-1
d_gene: NA
v_gene: TRBV5-1

CDR3aa: CASRGVSGYNEQFF
CDR3nt: TGTGCCAGCAGGGGGGTATCGGGGTACAATGAGCAGTTCTTC
abundance: NA
j_gene: TRBJ2-1
d_gene: NA
v_gene: TRBV27

CDR3aa: CASSRGQGGELFF
CDR3nt: TGTGCCAGCAGTCGCGGACAGGGTGGGGAGCTGTTTTTT
abundance: few
j_gene: TRBJ2-2
d_gene: TRBD1
v_gene: TRBV6-5

CDR3aa: CASSLSTTGELFF
CDR3nt: TGCGCCAGCAGCCTATCAACTACCGGGGAGCTGTTTTTT
abundance: NA
j_gene: TRBJ2-2
d_gene: NA
v_gene: TRBV5-1

CDR3aa: CASSLELAGSIGTQYF
CDR3nt: TGTGCCAGCAGTTTGGAACTAGCGGGGAGCATCGGGACCCAGTACTTC
abundance: NA
j_gene: TRBJ2-5
d_gene: TRBD2
v_gene: TRBV5-4

CDR3aa: CAHGGGTDTQYF
CDR3nt: TGTGCTCACGGGGGGGGCACAGATACGCAGTATTTT
abundance: NA
j_gene: TRBJ2-3
d_gene: TRBD2
v_gene: TRBV6-6

CDR3aa: CASWQSDKMNTEAFF
CDR3nt: TGCGCCAGCTGGCAATCCGACAAAATGAACACTGAAGCTTTCTTT
abundance: NA
j_gene: TRBJ1-1
d_gene: NA
v_gene: TRBV5-1

CDR3aa: CASSGQKGMGDEQFF
CDR3nt: TGTGCCAGCAGCGGCCAAAAGGGGATGGGGGATGAGCAGTTCTTC
abundance: NA
j_gene: TRBJ2-1
d_gene: NA
v_gene: TRBV2

CDR3aa: CASSEARASGAVGNTQYF
CDR3nt: TGTGCCAGCAGTGAAGCGCGGGCTAGCGGGGCGGTCGGGAATACGCAGTATTTT
abundance: NA
j_gene: TRBJ2-3
d_gene: TRBD2
v_gene: TRBV2

CDR3aa: CASSLGKVWQETQYF
CDR3nt: TGCGCCAGCAGCTTGGGGAAGGTCTGGCAAGAGACCCAGTACTTC
abundance: NA
j_gene: TRBJ2-5
d_gene: NA
v_gene: TRBV5-1

CDR3aa: CSVRRGSYNEQFF
CDR3nt: TGCAGCGTTAGGCGGGGCTCCTACAATGAGCAGTTCTTC
abundance: NA
j_gene: TRBJ2-1
d_gene: NA
v_gene: TRBV29-1

CDR3aa: CASSLRTGDGYTF
CDR3nt: TGTGCCAGCAGCCTTCGGACAGGGGACGGCTACACCTTC
abundance: few
j_gene: TRBJ1-2
d_gene: TRBD1
v_gene: TRBV14